This is a list of T cell receptor beta chains from one sample in a study of graft-versus-host responses after intestinal transplantation. Sequencing used immunoSEQ multiplex PCR; TCRdb keeps in-frame clones, though not all of them. The sample contains about 25,000 clones, just under 95% of which appear only once. Sequencing used PBMCs, obtained 30 days after intestinal transplant. These receptors all come from a human patient who received an intestinal transplant, so some T cells may come from the graft donor. The CDR3 runs from the conserved cysteine through the conserved F or W. The D gene is left open where the match is weak. The size entry is marked missing in some rows and otherwise reads once, few, many or a size class.

V: TRBV6-6
J: TRBJ1-1
D: NA
size: few
DNA: TGTGCCAGCAGCATCGGGAGGGCAAGGACTGAAGCTTTCTTT
CDR3: CASSIGRARTEAFF

V: TRBV6-5
J: TRBJ2-7
D: TRBD1
size: NA
DNA: TGTGCCAGCAACCCATACAGGGGCGACGAGCAGTACTTC
CDR3: CASNPYRGDEQYF

V: TRBV5-4
J: TRBJ2-7
D: NA
size: NA
DNA: TGTGCCAGCAGCTACAGGGCACGACCGGGTGACGAGCAGTACTTC
CDR3: CASSYRARPGDEQYF

V: TRBV5-1
J: TRBJ2-5
D: NA
size: NA
DNA: TGCGCCAGCAGCGAGGGGCAAGAGACCCAGTACTTC
CDR3: CASSEGQETQYF

V: TRBV5-1
J: TRBJ2-1
D: NA
size: NA
DNA: TGCGCCAGCAGCTTGCGAGGGTCAGACTACAATGAGCAGTTCTTC
CDR3: CASSLRGSDYNEQFF

V: TRBV15
J: TRBJ2-3
D: TRBD2
size: NA
DNA: TGTGCCACCAGCAGAGATTGGCCCCCGATGACTAGCGGAGGCACAGATACGCAGTATTTT
CDR3: CATSRDWPPMTSGGTDTQYF

V: TRBV6-7
J: TRBJ2-4
D: TRBD1
size: NA
DNA: TGTGCCAGCAGCGAGAACTGCAGGGGGACCAAAAACATTCAGTACTTC
CDR3: CASSENCRGTKNIQYF

V: TRBV7-2
J: TRBJ2-5
D: NA
size: NA
DNA: TGTGCCAGCGGGGCGAGGGAGACCCAGTACTTC
CDR3: CASGARETQYF

V: TRBV6-1
J: TRBJ2-1
D: TRBD1
size: once
DNA: TGTGCCAGCAGGGACAGGGGGAGCTCCTACAATGAGCAGTTCTTC
CDR3: CASRDRGSSYNEQFF

V: TRBV29-1
J: TRBJ1-1
D: NA
size: NA
DNA: TGCAGCGTTGAACAGGGGTTGAACACTGAAGCTTTCTTT
CDR3: CSVEQGLNTEAFF

V: TRBV7-8
J: TRBJ2-1
D: NA
size: once
DNA: TGTGCCAGCACCCCCTCTTCCCTTGAGCAGTTCTTC
CDR3: CASTPSSLEQFF

V: TRBV27
J: TRBJ1-1
D: NA
size: NA
DNA: TGTGCCAGCAGCCTGGGGCCCCTTGCTGAAGCTTTCTTT
CDR3: CASSLGPLAEAFF

V: TRBV9
J: TRBJ1-2
D: TRBD1
size: NA
DNA: TGTGCCAGCAGCGCCGACAGGGGTTACAGCTATGGCTACACCTTC
CDR3: CASSADRGYSYGYTF

V: TRBV4-1
J: TRBJ2-1
D: NA
size: NA
DNA: TGCGCCAGCAGCCAAGATTATAGCGCTCGAAACAATGAGCAGTTCTTC
CDR3: CASSQDYSARNNEQFF

V: TRBV28
J: TRBJ1-6
D: TRBD1
size: NA
DNA: TGTGCCAGCAAGACAGGGCACTTAGGGTCACCCCTCCACTTT
CDR3: CASKTGHLGSPLHF

V: TRBV6-5
J: TRBJ2-7
D: TRBD1
size: NA
DNA: TGTGCCAGCTCGACAGGGGGCTTCAACGAGCAGTACTTC
CDR3: CASSTGGFNEQYF

V: TRBV28
J: TRBJ1-5
D: NA
size: once
DNA: TGTGCCACCACAGCAGTATTAAGAACGGGACAGCCCCAGCATTTT
CDR3: CATTAVLRTGQPQHF

V: TRBV7-9
J: TRBJ2-1
D: TRBD2
size: NA
DNA: TGTGCCAGCAGCTTATGGCTAGCGGGTGTCAATGAGCAGTTCTTC
CDR3: CASSLWLAGVNEQFF

V: TRBV5-1
J: TRBJ2-7
D: NA
size: NA
DNA: TGCGCCAGCAGCCCCTTCGACAGGAGCTCCTACGAGCAGTACTTC
CDR3: CASSPFDRSSYEQYF

V: TRBV11-2
J: TRBJ1-1
D: NA
size: few
DNA: TGTGCCAGCAGCTTAGACCCCCCGGACGAAGCTTTCTTT
CDR3: CASSLDPPDEAFF

V: TRBV28
J: TRBJ2-7
D: NA
size: NA
DNA: TGTGCCAGCAGGAACTTAGGAGGGCGGGAAAAAACCTACGAGCAGTACTTC
CDR3: CASRNLGGREKTYEQYF

V: TRBV7-6
J: TRBJ1-1
D: NA
size: few
DNA: TGTGCCAGCAGCCTCACAGAGAACACTGAAGCTTTCTTT
CDR3: CASSLTENTEAFF

V: TRBV30
J: TRBJ2-5
D: TRBD2
size: NA
DNA: TGTGCCTGGAGTGTACTCGGGGGGAGGGAAGAGACCCAGTACTTC
CDR3: CAWSVLGGREETQYF

V: TRBV19
J: TRBJ2-1
D: TRBD2
size: NA
DNA: TGTGCCAGTAGTATTGGCGGGGGGGCATATGAGCAGTTCTTC
CDR3: CASSIGGGAYEQFF

V: TRBV19
J: TRBJ2-7
D: NA
size: NA
DNA: TGTGCCAGTAGTATCTGGTCGGGTGGTACCTACGAGCAGTACTTC
CDR3: CASSIWSGGTYEQYF

V: TRBV6-5
J: TRBJ1-1
D: TRBD1
size: NA
DNA: TGTGCCAGCAGTTACACACAGGGGACTGAAGCTTTCTTT
CDR3: CASSYTQGTEAFF